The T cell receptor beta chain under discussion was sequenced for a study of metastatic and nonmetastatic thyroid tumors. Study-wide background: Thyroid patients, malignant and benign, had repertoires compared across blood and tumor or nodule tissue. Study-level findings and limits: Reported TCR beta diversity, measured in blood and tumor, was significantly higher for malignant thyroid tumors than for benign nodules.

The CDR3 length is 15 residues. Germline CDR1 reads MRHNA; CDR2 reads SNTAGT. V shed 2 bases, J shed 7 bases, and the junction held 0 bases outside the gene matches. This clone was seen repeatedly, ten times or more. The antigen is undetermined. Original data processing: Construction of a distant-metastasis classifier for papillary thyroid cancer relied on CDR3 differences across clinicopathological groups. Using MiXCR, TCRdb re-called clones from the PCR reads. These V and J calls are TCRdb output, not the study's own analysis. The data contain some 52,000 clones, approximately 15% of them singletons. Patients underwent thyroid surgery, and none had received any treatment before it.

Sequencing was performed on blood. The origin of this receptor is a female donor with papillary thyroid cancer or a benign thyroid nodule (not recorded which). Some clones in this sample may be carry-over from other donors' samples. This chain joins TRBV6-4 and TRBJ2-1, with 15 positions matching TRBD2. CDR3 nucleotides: TGTGCCAGCAGTGACGGACTAGCGGGAGGGAATGAGCAGTTCTTC. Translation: CASSDGLAGGNEQFF.